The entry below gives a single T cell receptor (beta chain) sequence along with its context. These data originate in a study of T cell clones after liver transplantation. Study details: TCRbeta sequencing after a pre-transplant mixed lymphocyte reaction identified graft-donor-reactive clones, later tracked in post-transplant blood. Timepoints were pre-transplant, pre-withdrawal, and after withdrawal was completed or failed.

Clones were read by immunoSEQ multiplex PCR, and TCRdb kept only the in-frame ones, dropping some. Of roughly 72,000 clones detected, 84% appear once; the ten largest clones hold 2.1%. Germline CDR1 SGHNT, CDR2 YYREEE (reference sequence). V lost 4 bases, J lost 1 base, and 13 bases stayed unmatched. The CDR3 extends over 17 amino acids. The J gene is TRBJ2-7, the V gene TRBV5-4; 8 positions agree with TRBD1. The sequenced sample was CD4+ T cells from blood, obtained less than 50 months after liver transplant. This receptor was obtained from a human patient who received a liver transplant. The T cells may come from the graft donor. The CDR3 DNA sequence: TGTGCCAGCAGCCCCCAGATTCCCGGGACAGGATCCTACGAGCAGTACTTC. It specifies CASSPQIPGTGSYEQYF.